This is a list of T cell receptor beta chains from one sample in a study of blood T cells in healthy people across ages. TCRdb called the 5' RACE reads again in MiXCR, with one record for every CDR3 protein. This table has 550,000 to 750,000 distinct CDR3 sequences, roughly 21% appearing once. Material: blood. The receptors derive from a man between 65 and 80 years old in good health. Both conserved end residues are part of each CDR3. A D gene is named only where the DNA matches it firmly. Rows give clone size only sometimes, using once, few, many, or a class for an expanded clone.

abundance	v_gene	j_gene	d_gene	CDR3nt	CDR3aa
NA	TRBV7-2	TRBJ2-7	TRBD1	TGTGCCAGCAGCCCCGGGACAGGGAGCGAGCAGTACTTC	CASSPGTGSEQYF
NA	TRBV10-1	TRBJ2-3	TRBD2	TGCGCCAGCAGCTCAACCAAGGGACTAGCAGGGCGCACAGATACGCAGTATTTT	CASSSTKGLAGRTDTQYF
NA	TRBV9	TRBJ2-7	NA	TGTGCCAGCAGCCCCAGGACTACGACCTACGAGCAGTACTTC	CASSPRTTTYEQYF
few	TRBV29-1	TRBJ1-1	NA	TGCAGCGTGCAACAGGGCATGAACACTGAAGCTTTCTTT	CSVQQGMNTEAFF
many	TRBV10-3	TRBJ2-7	TRBD1	TGTGCCATCAGTGAACAAGACAGGGCCTCCTACGAGCAGTACTTC	CAISEQDRASYEQYF
NA	TRBV20-1	TRBJ2-5	NA	TGCAGTGCTAGAGTTACCGGCCCAGCGCGAGAGACCCAGTACTTC	CSARVTGPARETQYF
NA	TRBV5-4	TRBJ2-5	TRBD1	TGTGCCAGCAGACAGGACAGGGGTAATCAAGAGACCCAGTACTTC	CASRQDRGNQETQYF
NA	TRBV29-1	TRBJ1-4	NA	TGCAGCGCCCTACAGGAGACCCAGCTGTTTTTT	CSALQETQLFF
NA	TRBV12-3/TRBV12-4	TRBJ2-7	TRBD1	TGTGCCAGCAGTCGGGACAGGGTTTCCTACGAGCAGTACTTC	CASSRDRVSYEQYF
NA	TRBV25-1	TRBJ1-1	TRBD1	TGTGCCAGCAGTGAGACAGGGATCGTGGGCACTGAAGCTTTCTTT	CASSETGIVGTEAFF
few	TRBV3-1	TRBJ2-1	TRBD2	TGTGCCAGCAGCCCCCTAGCGGACTCCAATGAGCAGTTCTTC	CASSPLADSNEQFF
few	TRBV10-3	TRBJ2-3	NA	TGTGCCATCGGAAAGGCCCTAAGCACAGATACGCAGTATTTT	CAIGKALSTDTQYF
many	TRBV7-2	TRBJ2-7	NA	TGTGCCAGCAGCTTAGGGCTGGTGACGAATGGGGAGCAGTACTTC	CASSLGLVTNGEQYF
NA	TRBV20-1	TRBJ2-2	TRBD2	TGCAGTGCTAGAGAGCGGGAGGTTGCCGGGGAGCTGTTTTTT	CSAREREVAGELFF
NA	TRBV6-5	TRBJ2-7	TRBD2	TGTGCCAGCAGTTACGGGACTAGCGGGAAGAACGAGCAGTACTTC	CASSYGTSGKNEQYF
few	TRBV18	TRBJ2-7	NA	TGTGCCAGCTCACCACCGAGGGTGGGAGCGTCCTACGAGCAGTACTTC	CASSPPRVGASYEQYF
NA	TRBV5-1	TRBJ1-1	TRBD1	TGCGCCAGCAGCCCCGGAGACAGGGGGCGACGTACTGAAGCTTTCTTT	CASSPGDRGRRTEAFF